This record covers a single T cell receptor (beta chain). Its specificity is not known. TCRdb reprocessed the 5' RACE reads with MiXCR, giving one entry per CDR3 protein. The table shows approximately 410,000 distinct CDR3 sequences, with 15% to 20% occurring only once. This CDR3 region has 16 residues. V shed 1 base, J shed 7 bases, and the junction held 7 bases outside the gene matches. The germline V gene has CDR1 KGHDR and CDR2 SFDVKD. This sample is part of a study of identical twins. General study points: Cord blood beta clonotypes present at high abundance carried fewer insertions; no such pattern appeared in memory repertoires.

The sequence came from a man over 45 in good health. The chain joins TRBV24-1 to TRBJ2-1, with 9 bases identical to TRBD2. Sequencing was performed on naive T cells sorted from blood. CDR3: CATSDFGGRAWNEQFF. The CDR3 DNA follows: TGTGCCACCAGTGATTTCGGCGGGAGGGCCTGGAATGAGCAGTTCTTC.